The 8 T cell receptor beta chains below come from one sample, sequenced in a study of blood T cell repertoires in COVID-19. Sequencing used immunoSEQ multiplex PCR; TCRdb keeps in-frame clones, though not all of them. Counted here are some 140,000 clones, roughly 80% occurring once; the ten biggest clones make up 7% to 10%. Source material: PBMCs or T cells enriched from blood (not recorded which). The receptors originated from a man aged 50-60 years who had recovered from COVID-19.

The rearrangement joins TRBV6-5 to TRBJ1-5, with unresolved D. V was trimmed by 8 bases and J by 5 bases, leaving 7 bases between them. The length of the CDR3 is 11 residues. CDR1 and CDR2 (germline): MNHEY, SVGAGI. In DNA, the CDR3 is TGTGCCAGCGGGCGATATCAGCCCCAGCATTTT. Protein: CASGRYQPQHF.

The chain carries TRBV18 and TRBJ1-4, with D uncertain. The CDR3 length is 15 residues. The V end lost 2 bases, the J end lost 0 bases, and 7 bases lay between the germline ends. Germline V gene sequence: CDR1 KGHSH, CDR2 LQKENI. This chain's CDR3 is CASSPSRTTNEKLFF. For the CDR3, the DNA is TGTGCCAGCTCACCATCGAGAACAACTAATGAAAAACTGTTTTTT.

The rearrangement uses TRBV24-1 and TRBJ2-3; 12 nucleotides agree with TRBD2. The germline V gene encodes CDR1 KGHDR and CDR2 SFDVKD. V was pared by 4 bases and J by 3 bases, with 4 bases of the junction left unmatched. This CDR3 comprises 16 residues. The CDR3 DNA follows: TGTGCCACCAGTGACCCTAGCGGGGGGGGAACAGATACGCAGTATTTT. It translates to CATSDPSGGGTDTQYF.

The V call is TRBV7-2, the J call TRBJ1-6, with 7 bases that match TRBD1. CDR3 length equals 16 residues. The V and J ends lost 5 bases and 0 bases, in that order; junction bases with no gene match: 4. The germline V gene encodes CDR1 SGHTA and CDR2 FQGNSA. CDR3 amino acids: CASSMGQPSYNSPLHF. CDR3 DNA sequence: TGTGCCAGCAGCATGGGACAGCCCTCCTATAATTCACCCCTCCACTTT.

In its sample, this clone was seen a few times. V usage is TRBV4-3 and J usage is TRBJ2-3, with D possibly matching TRBD1 (5 bases). The V end lost 3 bases, the J end lost 1 base, and 8 bases lay between the germline ends. The CDR3 covers 14 residues. CDR1 LGHNA and CDR2 YSLEER come from the germline V gene. CDR3 in amino acids: CASSQKQGTDTQYF. CDR3 DNA sequence: TGCGCCAGCAGCCAGAAACAGGGCACAGATACGCAGTATTTT.

This chain joins TRBV11-3 and TRBJ2-3; 7 bases agree with TRBD1. This CDR3 is 13 amino acids long. The V gene's germline CDR1 is SGHNT and CDR2 YENEEA. V shed 2 bases, J shed 4 bases, and the junction held 0 bases outside the gene matches. The CDR3 DNA is TGTGCCAGCAGCTTACAGGGGGCAGATACGCAGTATTTT. Encoded protein: CASSLQGADTQYF.

This chain joins TRBV7-9 and TRBJ1-2; D gene ambiguous. Germline CDR1 is SEHNR and CDR2 is FQNEAQ (reference sequence). The CDR3 extends over 13 amino acids. Trimming pared 0 bases from V and 5 bases from J, leaving 7 bases between. CDR3 DNA: TGTGCCAGCAGCTTAGCGACGGGGTATGGCTACACCTTC. Amino acids: CASSLATGYGYTF.

The chain has TRBV7-9 and TRBJ1-2, with TRBD1 identical over 8 bases. There are 15 residues in the CDR3. The junction had 9 bases not matched to a gene; V was cut back by 2 bases and J by 7 bases. Germline values: CDR1 SEHNR, CDR2 FQNEAQ (reference sequence). The DNA of the CDR3 is TGTGCCAGCAGCTTAAGCCGGGACAGGTCCTCTGGCTACACCTTC. It encodes CASSLSRDRSSGYTF.